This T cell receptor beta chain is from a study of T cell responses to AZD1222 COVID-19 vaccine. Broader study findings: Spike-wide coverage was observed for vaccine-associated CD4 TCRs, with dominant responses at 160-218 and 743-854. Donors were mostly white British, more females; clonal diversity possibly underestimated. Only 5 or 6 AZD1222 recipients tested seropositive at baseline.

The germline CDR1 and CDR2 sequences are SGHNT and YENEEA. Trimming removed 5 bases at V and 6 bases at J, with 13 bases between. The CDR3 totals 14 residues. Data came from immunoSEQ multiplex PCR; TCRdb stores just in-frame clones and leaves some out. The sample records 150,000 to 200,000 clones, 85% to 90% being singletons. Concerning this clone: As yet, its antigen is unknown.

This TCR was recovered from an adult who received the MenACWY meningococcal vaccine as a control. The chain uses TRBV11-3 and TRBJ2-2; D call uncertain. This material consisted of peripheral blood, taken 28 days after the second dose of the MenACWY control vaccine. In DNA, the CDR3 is TGTGCCAGCAGCCTAGTAGCCACGTCCGGGGAGCTGTTTTTT. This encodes CASSLVATSGELFF. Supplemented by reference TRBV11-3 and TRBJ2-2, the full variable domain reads EAGVVQSPRYKIIEKKQPVAFWCNPISGHNTLYWYLQNLGQGPELLIRYENEEAVDDSQLPKDRFSAERLKGVDSTLKIQPAELGDSAVYLCASSLVATSGELFFGEGSRLTVL.